This record concerns one TCR beta chain sequence. The germline V gene has CDR1 KGHSH and CDR2 LQKENI. The CDR3 is 17 amino acids. V lost 0 bases, J lost 0 bases, and 7 bases stayed unmatched. Enrollment of patients from Seattle took place during active infection, with longitudinal follow-up. The data originate from a study of blood T cell repertoires in COVID-19. TCRdb keeps only in-frame clones here, not all; method: immunoSEQ multiplex PCR. The sample includes 250,000 or so clones, just under 90% of them seen just once. This receptor was identified in a man younger than 40 with COVID-19, enrolled during active disease. Sequencing input: peripheral blood. This chain connects TRBV18 to TRBJ1-2; 7 bases match TRBD1. The CDR3 bases are TGTGCCAGCTCACCACCGGGACAGCTCATAGCTAACTATGGCTACACCTTC. It is translated as CASSPPGQLIANYGYTF.